The clone carrying this TCR beta chain was counted ten times or more. The antigen remains undetermined. This specimen belongs to a study of molecular identifiers for immune sequencing clone quantification. Study-level information: In replicates, RNA from roughly 20,000 or 100,000 naive CD8 cells was divided five ways and four parts were sequenced.

Study findings and constraints: In naive cells, clones above 20 RNA copies held under 1% of molecules, whereas in effector cells they held over 98%.

CDR3 length equals 14 residues. The V gene's germline CDR1 is MDHEN and CDR2 SYDVKM. The ends were cut back, 3 bases at V and 4 bases at J, with 12 bases in the middle. When naive CD8 T cells were sorted, they were gated as CD8+CD4-CCR7+CD45RA+. Listed TCR primers, together with previously described methods, were used for the bulk TCR libraries. TCRdb analysed the PCR reads with MiXCR anew, one entry per CDR3 protein. The data show some 59,000 distinct CDR3 sequences, about 25% seen once. The gene calls are TRBV28 and TRBJ2-5; TRBD1 might be the D (6 bases). The TCR comes from a human donor in good health. Some libraries in this study had Jurkat cell RNA spiked in. The sequenced sample was naive CD8+ T cells from blood, with Jurkat cell RNA spiked in. Subset given: FACS-sorted CD8+CD4-CCR7+CD45RA+ naive T cells. The CDR3 sequence: CASSFTAGAETQYF. In DNA, the CDR3 is TGTGCCAGCAGTTTCACAGCAGGGGCAGAGACCCAGTACTTC. Drawing the rest from reference TRBV28 and TRBJ2-5, the complete variable domain is DVKVTQSSRYLVKRTGEKVFLECVQDMDHENMFWYRQDPGLGLRLIYFSYDVKMKEKGDIPEGYSVSREKKERFSLILESASTNQTSMYLCASSFTAGAETQYFGPGTRLLVL.